These T cell receptor beta chains were read from a single sample in a study of spatial heterogeneity in lung cancer. TCRdb passed the 5' RACE reads through MiXCR, listing each CDR3 protein once. The sample carries about 9,100 distinct CDR3 sequences, about 6.5% recorded once. The sample consisted of lung tumor tissue, taken at surgery. All receptors derive from a female donor with early-stage non-small cell lung cancer. CDR3s include the opening cysteine and the closing phenylalanine or tryptophan. D genes are given only for firm matches. Clone size is shown for a subset of rows, as once, few, many or a class of expanded clone.

CDR3 protein	CDR3 DNA	V gene	clone size	D gene	J gene
CASSLEVVINQPQHF	TGTGCCAGCAGCTTGGAGGTCGTAATCAATCAGCCCCAGCATTTT	TRBV5-5	many	.	TRBJ1-5
CASRRDTGELFF	TGTGCCAGCAGAAGGGACACCGGGGAGCTGTTTTTT	TRBV7-2	many	.	TRBJ2-2
CASSESGSLVGGEQYF	TGCGCCAGCAGTGAGTCGGGCAGTCTGGTTGGCGGCGAGCAGTACTTC	TRBV10-2	many	.	TRBJ2-7
CSATMTDSPLHF	TGCAGTGCTACTATGACGGATTCACCCCTCCACTTT	TRBV20-1	medium-sized	.	TRBJ1-6
CASSQDPRGLGELFF	TGTGCCAGCAGCCAAGATCCTCGGGGGCTCGGGGAGCTGTTTTTT	TRBV4-2	medium-sized	.	TRBJ2-2
CAISDILLTGQYSTDTQYF	TGTGCCATCAGTGATATCCTCCTGACAGGACAATATAGCACAGATACGCAGTATTTT	TRBV10-3	.	.	TRBJ2-3
CASSLGLADSYEQYF	TGCGCCAGCAGCTTGGGACTAGCGGACTCCTACGAGCAGTACTTC	TRBV5-1	medium-sized	TRBD2	TRBJ2-7
CASKIGGNPGELFF	TGTGCCAGCAAAATAGGAGGGAACCCCGGGGAGCTGTTTTTT	TRBV7-2	many	.	TRBJ2-2
CSALGLAGLYEQYF	TGCAGTGCTTTGGGGCTAGCGGGATTATACGAGCAGTACTTC	TRBV20-1	.	TRBD2	TRBJ2-7
CASSGDRIYNEQFF	TGCGCCAGTTCGGGGGACAGGATCTACAATGAGCAGTTCTTC	TRBV5-1	many	TRBD1	TRBJ2-1
CSVVAAREEFF	TGCAGCGTTGTGGCGGCCCGGGAAGAGTTCTTC	TRBV29-1	few	.	TRBJ2-1
CASSGRGYGSTEAFF	TGTGCCAGCAGTGGCAGGGGGTATGGAAGCACTGAAGCTTTCTTT	TRBV25-1	medium-sized	TRBD1	TRBJ1-1